Presented here are 7 T cell receptor beta chains from one specimen sequenced in a study of technical replicates of blood from a handful of donors. The method was immunoSEQ multiplex PCR; TCRdb's version includes in-frame clones alone and lacks a portion of them. The sample has over 80,000 clones, approximately 96% seen once. The sequenced sample consisted of T cells isolated from PBMCs. All receptors derive from a human donor in good health.

Regarding this clone: Other DNA sequences from this sample encode an identical CDR3 as well. The V call is TRBV2, the J call TRBJ1-2; D possibly corresponds to TRBD1 (6 bases). The CDR3 has 12 residues. Germline V CDR1 and CDR2: SNHLY, FYNNEI. V was shortened by 4 bases and J by 7 bases, with 10 bases between the two germline ends. CDR3 sequence (DNA): TGTGCCAGCAGTGGAAACAGGGCTGGCTACACCTTC. It specifies CASSGNRAGYTF. Complete variable domain (other parts from reference TRBV2 and TRBJ1-2): EPEVTQTPSHQVTQMGQEVILRCVPISNHLYFYWYRQILGQKVEFLVSFYNNEISEKSEIFDDQFSVERPDGSNFTLKIRSTKLEDSAMYFCASSGNRAGYTFGSGTRLTVV.

This chain connects TRBV27 to TRBJ2-1, with 13 positions matching TRBD2. The CDR3 runs 15 residues. With 6 bases clipped from V and 3 bases from J, the junction kept 2 bases outside the gene matches. Germline-derived CDR1 and CDR2 are MNHEY and SMNVEV (reference sequence). DNA for the CDR3: TGTGCCAGCAGGGGGACTAGCGGGAACTACAATGAGCAGTTCTTC. It specifies CASRGTSGNYNEQFF.

The V call is TRBV2, the J call TRBJ2-7; 7 positions match TRBD1. The CDR3 runs to 12 residues. Looked up from germline, CDR1 is SNHLY and CDR2 is FYNNEI. V dropped 3 bases and J dropped 6; count of bases not matched to a gene: 2. The CDR3 sequence: CASSENRGEQYF. Here the CDR3 DNA reads TGTGCCAGCAGTGAGAACAGGGGCGAGCAGTACTTC.

V and J are TRBV9 and TRBJ1-2; D possibly corresponds to TRBD1 (5 bases). Germline CDR1 is SGDLS and CDR2 is YYNGEE. The V end lost 0 bases, the J end lost 3 bases, and 15 bases lay between the germline ends. The CDR3 runs to 16 residues. The CDR3 protein is CASSVEGQSTYYGYTF. CDR3 DNA: TGTGCCAGCAGCGTAGAGGGGCAGAGTACCTACTATGGCTACACCTTC.

The J gene is TRBJ2-5, the V gene TRBV5-8, with 7 positions matching TRBD1. The CDR3 loop spans 13 amino acids. Germline V gene lookup returns CDR1 SGHTS and CDR2 YDEGEE. V gave up 4 bases and J gave up 5 bases; unmatched junction bases: 5. DNA for the CDR3: TGTGCCAGCAGCCTTGACAGGGCGGAGACCCAGTACTTC. Its translation: CASSLDRAETQYF. Based on the CDR3 plus reference TRBV5-8 and TRBJ2-5, the full variable domain is EAGVTQSPTHLIKTRGQQATLRCSPISGHTSVYWYQQALGLGLQFLLWYDEGEERNRGNFPPRFSGRQFPNYSSELNVNALELEDSALYLCASSLDRAETQYFGPGTRLLVL.

The rearrangement joins TRBV5-4 to TRBJ2-5; TRBD1 matches 7 bases. V shed 4 bases and J 4 bases; nucleotides not matched to a gene: 7. The length of the CDR3 is 14 residues. In germline, CDR1 is SGHNT, CDR2 YYREEE (reference sequence). This CDR3 reads CASSRDSTLETQYF. Written as DNA, the CDR3 is TGTGCCAGCAGCCGGGACAGTACCTTAGAGACCCAGTACTTC.

For the CDR3, the DNA is TGCAGCGTTACCCTCGGTGCCGAGCAGTACTTC. Encoded protein: CSVTLGAEQYF. V usage is TRBV29-1 and J usage is TRBJ2-7; no definite D call. CDR1 and CDR2 (germline): SQVTM, ANQGSEA. V lost 5 bases, J lost 6 bases, and 11 bases lay in between. The CDR3 spans 11 residues.